This record covers a single T cell receptor beta chain. Only in-frame clones appear in the TCRdb table, and some are missing; sequencing was by immunoSEQ multiplex PCR. The table records roughly 400,000 clones, 96% of them present only once. CD45RO+ cells plus CCR7-negative CD45RA+ TemRA cells formed CD8 memory. This entry belongs to a study of shared clonotypes between healthy human individuals. This CDR3 contains 15 residues. Germline CDR1 and CDR2: MGHDK and SYGVNS. V was shortened by 1 base and J by 4 bases, with 12 bases between the two germline ends. This TCR was sampled from a man aged 30 to 45 in good health. What was sequenced was memory CD8+ T cells sorted from blood. Subset specified: CD45RO+ cells pooled with CCR7-negative TemRA cells. The chain joins TRBV25-1 to TRBJ2-3; no clear D gene. The CDR3 protein is CASSESEVFADTQYF. The DNA for the CDR3 is TGTGCCAGCAGTGAATCTGAGGTCTTCGCAGATACGCAGTATTTT.